This TCR beta chain appears in the sequencing data of a study of blood T cell repertoires in COVID-19. Overall study context: Sources were T cells, B-cell-depleted T cells, or PBMCs; the material itself was cDNA or gDNA.

Allocation to cohorts depended on clinical history reported by the participants. All exposed participants met a person with COVID-19 within 2 weeks before entering the study. The junction had 6 bases not matched to a gene; V was cut back by 0 bases and J by 0 bases. This CDR3 spans 17 amino acids. Germline CDR1 reads LGHDT; CDR2 reads YNNKEL (reference sequence). As processed by the authors: Amplifying reference gene primers gave estimates of nucleated cell counts. Repertoires were generated with immunoSEQ multiplex PCR, while TCRdb's copy carries only in-frame clones and drops some. The V and J calls and clone size come from that table; D and trimming were worked out from the DNA. The table includes 200,000 to 250,000 clones, over 80% detected once.

The receptor was isolated from a woman in her twenties or thirties who had been exposed to COVID-19. Sequenced sample: PBMCs or T cells enriched from blood (not recorded which). The chain employs TRBV3-1 (or the pseudogene TRBV3-2) and TRBJ2-7; 9 nucleotides match TRBD1. The CDR3 DNA sequence: TGTGCCAGCAGCCAAGACCACAGGGGGCGGCTCTCCTACGAGCAGTACTTC. This encodes CASSQDHRGRLSYEQYF.